The T cell receptor beta chain described here comes from a study of T cell responses to AZD1222 COVID-19 vaccine. The method was immunoSEQ multiplex PCR; TCRdb's version includes in-frame clones alone and lacks a portion of them. The table lists 120,000 to 150,000 clones, approximately 88% of them singletons. Study conclusions and caveats: White British ancestry dominated among donors, who included more females, and clonal diversity was possibly underestimated. Researchers report vaccine-associated CD4 TCRs spanning spike, with dominance at 160-218 and 743-854. Baseline serostatus was positive in only six or seven AZD1222 recipients. Elevations in Spike-specific TCR breadth and depth followed administration of two AZD1222 doses.

V shed 2 bases and J 3 bases; nucleotides not matched to a gene: 15. Germline lookup yields CDR1 KGHSH and CDR2 LQKENI. CDR3 length equals 18 residues. As concerns this clone: What it recognizes is unknown.

The rearrangement joins TRBV18 to TRBJ2-7, with 8 bases lining up with TRBD1. The TCR was taken from an adult in good health. This material consisted of peripheral blood, taken on day 0 of MenACWY control vaccination. The CDR3 DNA sequence: TGTGCCAGCTCACCAGATCTGGGTATCGGCAGGGGGCTCTACGAGCAGTACTTC. The encoded protein is CASSPDLGIGRGLYEQYF. The whole variable domain, filled in from reference TRBV18 and TRBJ2-7, reads NAGVMQNPRHLVRRRGQEARLRCSPMKGHSHVYWYRQLPEEGLKFMVYLQKENIIDESGMPKERFSAEFPKEGPSILRIQQVVRGDSAAYFCASSPDLGIGRGLYEQYFGPGTRLTVT.